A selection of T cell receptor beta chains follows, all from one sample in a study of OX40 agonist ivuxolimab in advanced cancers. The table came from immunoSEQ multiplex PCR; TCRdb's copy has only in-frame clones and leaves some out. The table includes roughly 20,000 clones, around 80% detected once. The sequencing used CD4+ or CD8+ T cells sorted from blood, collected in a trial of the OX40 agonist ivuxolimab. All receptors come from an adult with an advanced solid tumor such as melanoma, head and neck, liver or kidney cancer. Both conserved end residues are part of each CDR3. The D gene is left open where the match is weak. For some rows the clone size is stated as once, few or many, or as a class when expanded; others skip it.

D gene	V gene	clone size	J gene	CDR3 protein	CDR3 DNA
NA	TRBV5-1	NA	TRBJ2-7	CASSSFRDGPSSYEQYF	TGCGCCAGCAGCTCATTTAGGGACGGACCGAGCTCCTACGAGCAGTACTTC
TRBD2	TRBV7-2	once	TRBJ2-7	CASSLTSANYEQYF	TGTGCCAGCAGCTTAACTAGCGCCAACTACGAGCAGTACTTC
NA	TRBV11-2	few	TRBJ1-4	CASSLSADNEKLFF	TGTGCCAGCAGCTTATCAGCAGATAATGAAAAACTGTTTTTT
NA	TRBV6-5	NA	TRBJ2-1	CASSYGVEGQFF	TGTGCCAGCAGTTACGGGGTCGAAGGGCAGTTCTTC
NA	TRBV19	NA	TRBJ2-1	CASSRPPGTGYNEQFF	TGTGCCAGTAGTAGACCACCGGGAACGGGCTACAATGAGCAGTTCTTC
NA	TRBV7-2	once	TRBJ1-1	CASGGKGYTEAFF	TGTGCCAGCGGGGGTAAGGGTTACACTGAAGCTTTCTTT
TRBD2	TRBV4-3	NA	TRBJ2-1	CASSLQWTSGMLNEQFF	TGCGCCAGCAGCTTACAGTGGACTAGCGGGATGCTAAATGAGCAGTTCTTC
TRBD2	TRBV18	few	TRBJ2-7	CASSPRSPGTSGDEQYF	TGTGCCAGCTCACCACGGAGCCCCGGGACTAGCGGGGACGAGCAGTACTTC
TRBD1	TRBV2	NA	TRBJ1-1	CASRWEGTGNTEAFF	TGTGCCAGCAGATGGGAGGGGACAGGGAACACTGAAGCTTTCTTT
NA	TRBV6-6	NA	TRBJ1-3	CASSYSSQFDTIYF	TGTGCCAGCAGTTACTCGAGCCAGTTCGACACCATATATTTT
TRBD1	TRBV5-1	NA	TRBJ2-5	CASSLDRGTTQETQYF	TGCGCCAGCAGCCTGGACAGGGGGACAACTCAAGAGACCCAGTACTTC
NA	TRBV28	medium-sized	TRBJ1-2	CASSSGQLYGYTF	TGTGCCAGCAGTTCCGGACAGCTCTATGGCTACACCTTC
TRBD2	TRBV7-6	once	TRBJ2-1	CASSRSLLAGAYNEQFF	TGTGCCAGCAGCCGATCTTTGTTAGCGGGGGCCTACAATGAGCAGTTCTTC
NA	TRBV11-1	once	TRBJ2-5	CASSPERTQETQYF	TGTGCCAGCAGCCCTGAGAGAACTCAAGAGACCCAGTACTTC
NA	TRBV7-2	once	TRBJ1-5	CASSSGRAINQPQHF	TGTGCCAGCAGCTCCGGCAGGGCGATAAATCAGCCCCAGCATTTT
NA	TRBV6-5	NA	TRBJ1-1	CASRPGDGEAFF	TGTGCCAGCAGACCAGGGGACGGTGAAGCTTTCTTT
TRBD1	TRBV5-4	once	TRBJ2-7	CASSLSGQGIHEQYF	TGTGCCAGCAGCTTGTCGGGACAGGGCATCCACGAGCAGTACTTC
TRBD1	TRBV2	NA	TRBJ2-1	CASTRQGSEQFF	TGTGCCAGTACTCGACAGGGGAGTGAGCAGTTCTTC
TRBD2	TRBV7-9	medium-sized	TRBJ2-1	CASEGLAAYNEQFF	TGTGCCAGCGAGGGACTAGCGGCCTACAATGAGCAGTTCTTC
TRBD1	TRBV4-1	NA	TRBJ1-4	CASSDRDRLNEKLFF	TGCGCCAGCAGCGACCGGGACAGGCTTAATGAAAAACTGTTTTTT
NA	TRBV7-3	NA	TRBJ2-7	CASSFYPGEAYEQYF	TGTGCCAGCAGCTTCTACCCCGGGGAGGCCTACGAGCAGTACTTC
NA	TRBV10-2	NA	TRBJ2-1	CASSESNGWNEQFF	TGCGCCAGCAGTGAGTCGAACGGGTGGAATGAGCAGTTCTTC
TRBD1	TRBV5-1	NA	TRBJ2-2	CASSPGQGAFTGELFF	TGCGCCAGCAGCCCTGGACAGGGGGCATTCACCGGGGAGCTGTTTTTT
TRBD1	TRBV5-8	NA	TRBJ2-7	CASSLRSRGPYEQYF	TGTGCCAGCAGCTTGAGATCTAGGGGGCCCTACGAGCAGTACTTC
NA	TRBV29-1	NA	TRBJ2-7	CSVVGNPSYEQYF	TGCAGCGTTGTGGGAAACCCCTCCTACGAGCAGTACTTC
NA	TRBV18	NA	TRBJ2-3	CASSPGRGGLDTQYF	TGTGCCAGCTCACCGGGCCGGGGAGGTTTAGATACGCAGTATTTT
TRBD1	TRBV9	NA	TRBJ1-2	CASSVFPAGTGYGYTF	TGTGCCAGCAGCGTATTCCCGGCCGGGACAGGGTATGGCTACACCTTC
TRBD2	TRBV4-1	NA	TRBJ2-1	CASSPGGQAGGRANEQFF	TGCGCCAGCAGCCCAGGAGGCCAAGCGGGAGGGAGGGCCAATGAGCAGTTCTTC
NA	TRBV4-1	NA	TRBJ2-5	CASSQDPPRGKQETQYF	TGCGCCAGCAGCCAAGACCCCCCCAGGGGAAAACAAGAGACCCAGTACTTC
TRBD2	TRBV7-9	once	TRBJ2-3	CASSASGSGFADTQYF	TGTGCCAGCAGCGCCAGCGGGAGCGGATTCGCGGATACGCAGTATTTT
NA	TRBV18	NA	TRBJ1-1	CASSPFRDRSDTEAFF	TGTGCCAGCTCGCCGTTCAGGGATCGCTCGGACACTGAAGCTTTCTTT
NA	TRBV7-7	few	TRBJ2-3	CASSLGPWDTQYF	TGTGCTAGCAGCCTAGGGCCCTGGGATACGCAGTATTTT
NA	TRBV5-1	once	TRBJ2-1	CASSLGASLTYNEQFF	TGCGCCAGCAGCCTGGGGGCTAGCTTGACCTACAATGAGCAGTTCTTC
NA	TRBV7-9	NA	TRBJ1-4	CASSLWRNEKLFF	TGTGCCAGCAGCTTATGGCGGAATGAAAAACTGTTTTTT
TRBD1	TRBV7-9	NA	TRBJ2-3	CASSAGDSSGTDTQYF	TGTGCCAGCAGCGCCGGGGACAGCAGCGGCACAGATACGCAGTATTTT
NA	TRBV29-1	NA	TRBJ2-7	CSVRSGPLEQYF	TGCAGCGTCAGGTCGGGACCTCTCGAGCAGTACTTC
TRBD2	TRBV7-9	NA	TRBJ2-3	CASSPTSGGPTDTQYF	TGTGCCAGCAGCCCTACTAGCGGGGGGCCCACAGATACGCAGTATTTT
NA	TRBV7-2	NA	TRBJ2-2	CASRPRSGANTGELFF	TGTGCCAGCAGACCCCGGTCGGGGGCGAACACCGGGGAGCTGTTTTTT
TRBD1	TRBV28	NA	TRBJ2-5	CASSRPGQGEETQYF	TGTGCCAGCAGCCGACCCGGACAGGGAGAAGAGACCCAGTACTTC
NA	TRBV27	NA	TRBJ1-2	CASSSHNNVGAGGYTF	TGTGCCAGCAGTTCCCATAACAATGTTGGGGCGGGGGGCTACACCTTC
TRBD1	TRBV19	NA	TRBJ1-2	CASSRRTGNGYTF	TGTGCCAGTAGTAGACGGACAGGGAATGGCTACACCTTC
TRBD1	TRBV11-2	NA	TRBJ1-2	CASSRGQGLRGYTF	TGTGCCAGCAGCCGGGGACAGGGGCTTAGAGGCTACACCTTC
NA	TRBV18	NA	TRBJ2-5	CASSQGEETQYF	TGTGCCAGCTCGCAAGGAGAAGAGACCCAGTACTTC
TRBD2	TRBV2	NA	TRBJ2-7	CASSGRLAGGIREYEQYF	TGTGCCAGCAGTGGAAGACTAGCGGGAGGTATTAGGGAGTACGAGCAGTACTTC
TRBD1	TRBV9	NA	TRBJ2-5	CASSVASRAGGGETQYF	TGTGCCAGCAGCGTAGCTTCTAGGGCAGGGGGCGGAGAGACCCAGTACTTC
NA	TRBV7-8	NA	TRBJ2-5	CASSSPGHKYQETQYF	TGTGCCAGCAGCTCACCGGGACACAAGTACCAAGAGACCCAGTACTTC
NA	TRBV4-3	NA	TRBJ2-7	CASSERQDNTYEQYF	TGCGCCAGCAGCGAGAGACAGGATAACACCTACGAGCAGTACTTC
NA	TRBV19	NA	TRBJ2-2	CASSILGLGRERTGELFF	TGTGCCAGTAGTATTTTGGGGTTGGGTCGGGAAAGAACCGGGGAGCTGTTTTTT
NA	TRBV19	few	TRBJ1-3	CASSIDYRFWSGNTIYF	TGTGCCAGTAGTATAGACTACAGGTTCTGGTCTGGAAACACCATATATTTT
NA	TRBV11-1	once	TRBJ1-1	CASSTTSMNTEAFF	TGTGCCAGCAGCACAACGTCAATGAACACTGAAGCTTTCTTT
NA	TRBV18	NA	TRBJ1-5	CASSRARDGHSNQPQHF	TGTGCCAGCTCCCGAGCAAGGGACGGCCATAGCAATCAGCCCCAGCATTTT
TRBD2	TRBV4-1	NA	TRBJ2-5	CATSLAGVFKTQYF	TGCGCCACCTCACTAGCGGGAGTGTTTAAGACCCAGTACTTC
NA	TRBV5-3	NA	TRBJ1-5	CARRVDNNSNQPQHF	TGTGCCAGAAGGGTGGACAACAATAGCAATCAGCCCCAGCATTTT
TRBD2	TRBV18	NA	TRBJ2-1	CASSPGLAGGTYNEQFF	TGTGCCAGCTCCCCGGGACTAGCGGGGGGGACTTACAATGAGCAGTTCTTC
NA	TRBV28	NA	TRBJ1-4	CASNMGAYEKLFF	TGTGCCAGCAATATGGGGGCGTACGAAAAACTGTTTTTT